The clone carrying this TCR beta chain was counted a few times. Germline-derived CDR1 and CDR2 are LNHDA and SQIVND (reference sequence). The CDR3 covers 12 residues. V lost 6 bases and J 5 bases, leaving 8 bases between the germline ends. The data were taken from a study of CD8+ T cells in alopecia areata. Extracted RNA was reverse transcribed into cDNA, the sequencing template. Data came from immunoSEQ multiplex PCR; TCRdb stores just in-frame clones and leaves some out. The sample carries 150,000 to 200,000 clones, around 64% recorded once. This material consisted of CD8+ T cells sorted from blood, taken at week 0. This clonotype was obtained from a human donor with alopecia areata. The chain combines TRBV19 with TRBJ2-1; D call uncertain. CDR3 in DNA: TGTGCCAGTAGCCACGGAAACAATGAGCAGTTCTTC. Protein product: CASSHGNNEQFF. Using reference TRBV19 and TRBJ2-1 for the parts outside the CDR3, the full variable domain is DGGITQSPKYLFRKEGQNVTLSCEQNLNHDAMYWYRQDPGQGLRLIYYSQIVNDFQKGDIAEGYSVSREKKESFPLTVTSAQKNPTAFYLCASSHGNNEQFFGPGTRLTVL.